Listed here is a single T cell receptor beta chain. Antigen specificity is unknown. These data belong to a study of T-cell memory formation after mild COVID-19. Study summary: Largely donor-specific TCR clusters were found. Study results and caveats: Clones which contracted sat mainly in CM and EM if CD4+, and in EMRA if CD8+.

TCRdb passed the 5' RACE reads through MiXCR, listing each CDR3 protein once. The table shows 500,000 to 650,000 distinct CDR3 sequences, with roughly 21% occurring only once. The clonotype was recovered from an adult woman who had mild COVID-19 (a few samples of this study predate the infection). Cell type and time point are not known. Sequenced material: PBMCs or a T cell subset sorted from them (not recorded which).

This CDR3 is CASSIEGGTEAFF. CDR3 sequence (DNA): TGTGCCAGTAGTATCGAGGGGGGCACTGAAGCTTTCTTT. This sequence joins TRBV19 and TRBJ1-1; D is perhaps TRBD1 (6 bases). Germline CDR1 and CDR2: LNHDA and SQIVND (reference sequence). The V end was cut by 3 bases, the J end by 4 bases, with 9 bases between. This CDR3 has 13 residues.